A single sample gave rise to the 18 T cell receptor beta chains below, sequenced in a study of blood T cell repertoires in COVID-19. Clones were sequenced by immunoSEQ multiplex PCR, and TCRdb holds only the in-frame ones, with some missing. The repertoire holds approximately 260,000 clones, with nearly 90% as singletons. The material sequenced was PBMCs or T cells enriched from blood (not recorded which). The receptors here all came from a woman in her sixties or seventies who had recovered from COVID-19.

V and J are TRBV27 and TRBJ1-1; a weak D match, TRBD1 (6 bases). Germline V gene data show CDR1 as MNHEY and CDR2 as SMNVEV (reference sequence). The CDR3 loop spans 15 amino acids. Trimming shortened V by 7 bases and J by 1 base, and 16 bases separated the two germline ends. CDR3 sequence reads: CASTSKPGQNTEAFF. The CDR3 coding sequence is TGTGCCAGCACGTCTAAACCGGGACAGAACACTGAAGCTTTCTTT.

The J gene is TRBJ1-2, the V gene TRBV10-3, with D unresolved. V lost 7 bases to trimming and J lost 4 bases, with 10 bases between them. This CDR3 comprises 12 residues. From germline, CDR1 is ENHRY and CDR2 SYGVKD. The CDR3 spells CAITGETYGYTF. The CDR3 DNA follows: TGTGCCATCACCGGGGAAACCTATGGCTACACCTTC.

The genes are TRBV27 and TRBJ1-6; TRBD1 matches at 8 bases. The CDR3 loop spans 16 amino acids. In germline, CDR1 is MNHEY, CDR2 SMNVEV (reference sequence). V gave up 5 bases and J gave up 3 bases; unmatched junction bases: 6. The CDR3 region is CASSKPGTGYNSPLHF. In DNA form, the CDR3 reads TGTGCCAGCAGTAAACCCGGGACAGGCTATAATTCACCCCTCCACTTT.

Concerning this clone itself: In the same sample, other DNA sequences code for this CDR3. The V and J genes are TRBV2 and TRBJ1-2; TRBD1 matches 8 bases. Per the germline V gene, CDR1 is SNHLY and CDR2 is FYNNEI. The V and J ends lost 6 bases and 5 bases, in that order; junction bases with no gene match: 5. The CDR3 covers 13 residues. DNA of the CDR3: TGTGCCAGCAGCCCGGGACAGGATTATGGCTACACCTTC. This encodes CASSPGQDYGYTF. The full variable domain, its missing parts supplied by reference TRBV2 and TRBJ1-2, is EPEVTQTPSHQVTQMGQEVILRCVPISNHLYFYWYRQILGQKVEFLVSFYNNEISEKSEIFDDQFSVERPDGSNFTLKIRSTKLEDSAMYFCASSPGQDYGYTFGSGTRLTVV.

The CDR3 DNA reads TGTGCCAGCAGCCAAGATGGGGGAGGCGACACCGGGGAGCTGTTTTTT. This encodes CASSQDGGGDTGELFF. The chain recombines TRBV14 with TRBJ2-2, with D possibly matching TRBD2 (6 bases). Trimming removed 0 bases at V and 3 bases at J, with 11 bases between. The CDR3 consists of 16 residues. The germline gives CDR1 SGHDN, CDR2 FVKESK.

This chain uses TRBV27 with TRBJ1-2; TRBD1 matches at 10 bases. Germline CDR1 MNHEY, CDR2 SMNVEV (reference sequence). The V and J ends lost 4 bases and 8 bases, in that order; junction bases with no gene match: 10. The CDR3 totals 15 residues. This chain's CDR3 is CASSSDRGRAWGYTF. CDR3 sequence (DNA): TGTGCCAGCAGTTCCGACAGGGGGCGAGCCTGGGGCTACACCTTC.

This clone was recorded only once. The chain couples TRBV13 to TRBJ1-1; the D is unclear. Trimming took 5 bases from V and 12 from J, leaving 13 bases between them. Germline CDR1 reads PRHDT; CDR2 reads FYEKMQ (reference sequence). The CDR3 has 11 amino acids. CDR3 in DNA: TGTGCCAGCAGCCACCGGGAGACGACTTTCTTT. This sequence encodes CASSHRETTFF.

V gene TRBV4-1 combines with J gene TRBJ2-1; TRBD2 matches 8 bases. V trimming: 0 bases; J trimming: 0 bases; junction bases outside the gene matches: 7. Germline assignment: CDR1 MGHRA and CDR2 YSYEKL. This CDR3 has 18 amino acids. The CDR3 is CASSQDPAGGSSYNEQFF. Here the CDR3 DNA reads TGCGCCAGCAGCCAAGATCCCGCGGGGGGATCCTCCTACAATGAGCAGTTCTTC.

V gene TRBV20-1 combines with J gene TRBJ2-7, with TRBD2 matching 9 bases. The CDR3 runs to 11 residues. Germline V gene sequence: CDR1 DFQATT, CDR2 SNEGSKA (reference sequence). CDR3 sequence: CRVTSGHEQYF. As DNA, the CDR3 is TGCAGGGTGACTAGCGGCCACGAGCAGTACTTC.

V and J are TRBV5-1 and TRBJ2-1; TRBD2 matches at 14 bases. Germline V gene lookup returns CDR1 SGHRS and CDR2 YFSETQ. The CDR3 runs 14 residues. Trimming at V came to 5 bases and at J to 6 bases, leaving 1 base not matched to a gene. As DNA, the CDR3 is TGCGCCAGCAGTGGACTAGCGGGAGGCAATGAGCAGTTCTTC. Its translation: CASSGLAGGNEQFF.

The rearrangement links TRBV4-2 to TRBJ1-3; 7 nucleotides align to TRBD1. The CDR3 runs 14 residues. Trimming at V came to 8 bases and at J to 2 bases, leaving 6 bases not matched to a gene. The germline V gene has CDR1 LGHNA and CDR2 YNFKEQ. The CDR3 region is CASRRGQAGNTIYF. CDR3 in DNA: TGTGCCAGCCGCCGTGGACAGGCTGGAAACACCATATATTTT.

This chain links TRBV3-1 (or the pseudogene TRBV3-2) with TRBJ2-1; 11 nucleotides align to TRBD2. The germline gives CDR1 LGHDT, CDR2 YNNKEL (reference sequence). The V gene end was trimmed by 4 bases and the J gene end by 8 bases; junction bases not matched to a gene: 10. The CDR3 has 16 amino acids. CDR3 coding DNA: TGTGCCAGCAGCCCCCGGGTAGCGGGAGGGCCGTATGAGCAGTTCTTC. Amino acids: CASSPRVAGGPYEQFF.

The chain links TRBV4-1 to TRBJ2-3, with TRBD2 matching over 7 bases. CDR3 length: 16 residues. Germline trimming cut 4 bases from V and 2 bases from J; bases unmatched to any gene: 9. Germline-derived CDR1 and CDR2 are MGHRA and YSYEKL. CDR3 loop: CASSPQGLAATDTQYF. Here the CDR3 DNA reads TGCGCCAGCAGCCCGCAAGGTCTAGCGGCCACAGATACGCAGTATTTT.

The V and J genes are TRBV7-9 and TRBJ2-7; perhaps TRBD2 as D (6 bases). Germline V lookup: CDR1 SEHNR, CDR2 FQNEAQ (reference sequence). This CDR3 comprises 14 residues. V was shortened by 2 bases and J by 2 bases, with 10 bases between the two germline ends. CDR3 sequence reads: CASSLRGGAYEQYF. The DNA for the CDR3 is TGTGCCAGCAGCTTACGGGGCGGGGCCTACGAGCAGTACTTC.

Comments on this clone: This same CDR3 is encoded by further DNA sequences in the sample. The chain carries TRBV28 and TRBJ2-3; D is uncertain. The CDR3 consists of 12 residues. Germline CDR1 MDHEN, CDR2 SYDVKM. The V end lost 2 bases, the J end lost 6 bases, and 6 bases lay between the germline ends. The DNA of the CDR3 is TGTGCCAGCAGTTTACCCGGGGATACGCAGTATTTT. It yields the protein CASSLPGDTQYF.

On this clone: At one end the junction does not follow the germline gene, possibly because of a read error. The J gene is TRBJ1-1, the V gene TRBV5-1; D gene ambiguous. There are 13 residues in the CDR3. Germline V lookup: CDR1 SGHRS, CDR2 YFSETQ. CDR3 coding DNA: TGCGCCAGCAGTTTGGCGGGGAACACTGAAGCTTTCTTT. Translation gives CASSLAGNTEAFF.

This chain links TRBV2 with TRBJ2-1; perhaps TRBD2 as D (6 bases). The CDR3 totals 15 residues. Deletions cut 8 bases from V and 4 bases from J, with 18 bases between. Germline CDR1 reads SNHLY; CDR2 reads FYNNEI. The CDR3 sequence: CASGRAGGVYNEQFF. The CDR3, as DNA: TGTGCCAGCGGAAGGGCCGGAGGGGTTTACAATGAGCAGTTCTTC.

The chain links TRBV28 to TRBJ2-7; 7 nucleotides agree with TRBD2. The CDR3 spans 14 residues. The germline V gene has CDR1 MDHEN and CDR2 SYDVKM. Unmatched junction bases numbered 9, after V lost 6 bases and J lost 4 bases. The CDR3 DNA follows: TGTGCCAGCAGCCCAGGGAGGGGCGGTTACGAGCAGTACTTC. Its protein product is CASSPGRGGYEQYF.